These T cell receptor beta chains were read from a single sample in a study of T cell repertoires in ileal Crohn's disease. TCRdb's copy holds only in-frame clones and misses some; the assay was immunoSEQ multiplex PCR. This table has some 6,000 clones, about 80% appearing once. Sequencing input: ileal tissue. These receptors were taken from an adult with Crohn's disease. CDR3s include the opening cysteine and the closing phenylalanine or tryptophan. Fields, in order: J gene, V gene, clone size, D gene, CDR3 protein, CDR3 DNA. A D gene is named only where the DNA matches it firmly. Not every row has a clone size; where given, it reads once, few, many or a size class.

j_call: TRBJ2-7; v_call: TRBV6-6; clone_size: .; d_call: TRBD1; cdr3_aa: CASNDRGHEQYF; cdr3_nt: TGTGCCAGCAACGACAGGGGGCACGAGCAGTACTTC
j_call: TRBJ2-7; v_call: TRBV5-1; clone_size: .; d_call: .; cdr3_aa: CASSRGDSYEQYF; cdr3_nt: TGCGCCAGCAGCCGTGGGGACTCCTACGAGCAGTACTTC
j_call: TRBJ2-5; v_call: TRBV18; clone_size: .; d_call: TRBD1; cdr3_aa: CASSAGGRETQYF; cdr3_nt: TGTGCCAGCTCAGCAGGGGGCCGAGAGACCCAGTACTTC
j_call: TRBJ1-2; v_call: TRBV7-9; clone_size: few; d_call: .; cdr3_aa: CASSLQGSGYTF; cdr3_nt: TGTGCCAGCAGCTTACAGGGAAGTGGCTACACCTTC
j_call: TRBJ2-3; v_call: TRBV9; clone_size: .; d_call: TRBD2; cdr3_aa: CASSVRAGATDTQYF; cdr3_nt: TGTGCCAGCAGCGTACGAGCGGGGGCCACAGATACGCAGTATTTT
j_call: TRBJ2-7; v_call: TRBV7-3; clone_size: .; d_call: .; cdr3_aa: CASSGKTEQYF; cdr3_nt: TGTGCCAGCAGCGGGAAGACCGAGCAGTACTTC
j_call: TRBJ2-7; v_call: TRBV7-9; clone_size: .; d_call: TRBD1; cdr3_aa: CASSLGDSGVRYF; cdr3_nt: TGTGCCAGCAGCTTAGGGGACAGCGGAGTGCGGTACTTC
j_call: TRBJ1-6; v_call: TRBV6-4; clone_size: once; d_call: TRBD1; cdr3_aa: CASSLRGLDSPLHF; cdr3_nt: TGTGCCAGCAGCCTCAGGGGGCTAGATTCACCCCTCCACTTT
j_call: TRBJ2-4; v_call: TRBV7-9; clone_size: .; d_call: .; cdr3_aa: CASSLEGWRGKNIQYF; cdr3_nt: TGTGCCAGCAGCTTAGAAGGGTGGCGAGGCAAAAACATTCAGTACTTC
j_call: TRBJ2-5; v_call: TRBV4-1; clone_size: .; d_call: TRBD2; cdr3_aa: CASSRPGLVRETQYF; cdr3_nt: TGCGCCAGCAGCCGACCGGGACTAGTGAGAGAGACCCAGTACTTC
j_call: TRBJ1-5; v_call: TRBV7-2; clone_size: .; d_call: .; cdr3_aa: CASSLKGDQPQHF; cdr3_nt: TGTGCCAGCAGCTTAAAAGGGGATCAGCCCCAGCATTTT
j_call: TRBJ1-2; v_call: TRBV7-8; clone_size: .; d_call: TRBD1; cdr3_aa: CASSLDGQGAGGYTF; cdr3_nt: TGTGCCAGCAGCTTAGACGGACAGGGGGCAGGGGGCTACACCTTC
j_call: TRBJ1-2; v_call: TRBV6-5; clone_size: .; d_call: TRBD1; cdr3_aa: CASSTGTGSNYGYTF; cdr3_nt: TGTGCCAGCAGTACCGGGACAGGTTCTAACTATGGCTACACCTTC
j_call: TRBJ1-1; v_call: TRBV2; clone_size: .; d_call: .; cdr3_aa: CARPSGVFNTEAFF; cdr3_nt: TGTGCCAGGCCCTCGGGGGTTTTTAACACTGAAGCTTTCTTT
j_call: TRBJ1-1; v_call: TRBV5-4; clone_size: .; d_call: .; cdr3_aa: CASSLDLNTEAFF; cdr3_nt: TGTGCCAGCAGCTTGGACTTGAACACTGAAGCTTTCTTT
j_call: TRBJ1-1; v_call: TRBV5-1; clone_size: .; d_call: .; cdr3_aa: CASSLGRTNTEAFF; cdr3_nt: TGCGCCAGCAGCTTGGGTCGGACCAACACTGAAGCTTTCTTT
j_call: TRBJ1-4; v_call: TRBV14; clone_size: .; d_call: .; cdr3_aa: CASSQAVTGDEKLFF; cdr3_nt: TGTGCCAGCAGCCAAGCAGTGACAGGAGATGAAAAACTGTTTTTT
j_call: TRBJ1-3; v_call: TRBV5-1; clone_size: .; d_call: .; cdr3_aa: CASTLGGLSSGNTIYF; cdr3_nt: TGCGCCAGCACCCTGGGTGGGTTAAGCTCTGGAAACACCATATATTTT
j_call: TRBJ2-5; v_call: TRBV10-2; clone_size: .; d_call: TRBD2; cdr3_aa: CASSVLAETQYF; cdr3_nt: TGCGCCAGCAGTGTACTAGCGGAGACCCAGTACTTC
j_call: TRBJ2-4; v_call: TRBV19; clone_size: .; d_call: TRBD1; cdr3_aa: CASSIDGDRVNIQYF; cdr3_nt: TGTGCCAGTAGTATAGATGGGGACAGGGTAAACATTCAGTACTTC
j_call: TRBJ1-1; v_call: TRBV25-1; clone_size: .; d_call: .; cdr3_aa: CASTESWGYTEAFF; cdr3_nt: TGTGCCAGCACCGAAAGTTGGGGGTACACTGAAGCTTTCTTT
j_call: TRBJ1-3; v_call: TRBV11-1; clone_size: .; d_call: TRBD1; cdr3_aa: CASSLRTGVGNTIYF; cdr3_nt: TGTGCCAGCAGCCTTCGGACAGGGGTCGGAAACACCATATATTTT
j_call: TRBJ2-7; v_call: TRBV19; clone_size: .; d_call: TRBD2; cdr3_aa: CASSPLSGGSYEQYF; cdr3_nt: TGTGCCAGTAGTCCCCTTAGCGGGGGATCCTACGAGCAGTACTTC
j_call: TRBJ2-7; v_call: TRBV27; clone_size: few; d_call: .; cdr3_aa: CASSLSRTVTYEQYF; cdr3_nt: TGTGCCAGCAGTTTATCCCGGACAGTGACCTACGAGCAGTACTTC
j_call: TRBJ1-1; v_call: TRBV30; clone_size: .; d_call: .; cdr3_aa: CAWSVRGRTNTEAFF; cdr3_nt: TGTGCCTGGAGTGTAAGAGGTCGGACGAACACTGAAGCTTTCTTT
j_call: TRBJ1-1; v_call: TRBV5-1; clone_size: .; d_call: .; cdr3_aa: CASSLAWQGHADTEAFF; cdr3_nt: TGCGCCAGCAGCTTGGCCTGGCAAGGACACGCGGACACTGAAGCTTTCTTT
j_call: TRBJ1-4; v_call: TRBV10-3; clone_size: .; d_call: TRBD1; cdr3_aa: CAISGTGGEKLFF; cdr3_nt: TGTGCCATCAGTGGAACAGGGGGCGAAAAACTGTTTTTT
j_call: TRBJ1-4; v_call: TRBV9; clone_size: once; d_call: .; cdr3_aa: CASSVGQTSNEKLFF; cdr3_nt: TGTGCCAGCAGCGTAGGACAGACATCAAATGAAAAACTGTTTTTT
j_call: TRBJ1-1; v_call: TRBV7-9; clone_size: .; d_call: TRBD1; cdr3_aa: CASSLSQGAYGAFF; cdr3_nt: TGTGCCAGCAGCTTAAGCCAGGGGGCATATGGGGCTTTCTTT